This TCR beta chain is from a study of early T cells in non-severe SARS-CoV-2 infection (dated by TCRdb to the early 2020s). Regarding the research as a whole: Because TCR sequencing relied on bulk RNA taken from unsorted whole blood, pairing of alpha and beta chains was not possible.

Ten or more counts support this clonotype. Its antigen is unknown. No quality values exist for individual bases; no much larger clone is one base distant. This was a case-control study nested in a cohort of healthcare workers in London, UK, who had nasopharyngeal swab PCR tests and blood samples taken every week. Healthcare workers were recruited during the week of the UK lockdown, between 23 and 31 March 2020, and followed weekly for up to about 15 weeks. CDR1 SGHNT and CDR2 YENEEA were looked up in the germline V gene. The CDR3, from cysteine to phenylalanine, totals 13 residues. Only the CDR3 region is kept as DNA, spanning 39 bases read in frame from base 1. From V the trimming removes 3 bases and from J it removes 6 bases, while the gene matches leave 2 bases of the junction unaccounted for. The library was produced with 5' RACE. For sequencing, a NextSeq 500 was employed. In the TCR library protocol, unique molecular identifiers were attached to individual cDNA molecules to correct for PCR bias and sequencing error. Sequencing covered both TCR alpha and beta chains, and within each sample the abundances of alpha and beta sequences were tightly co-correlated. As for the original processing: Decombinator V4 was used to perform V gene, J gene and CDR3 annotation of TCR sequences. TCRs were defined as expanded if a significant change between any two time points was detected under a Poisson model with p below 0.0001. Abundances of TCRs were expressed as counts per million after normalisation to the total number of TCRs sequenced in each sample. TRAV1-2 paired with TRAJ12, TRAJ20 or TRAJ33 defined MAIT TCRs, while TRAV10 paired with TRAJ18 defined iNKT TCRs. VDJdb, accessed on 1 November 2021, was searched for TCRs annotated for CMV, EBV and SARS-CoV-2, and TCRs annotated for more than one antigen were excluded. TCRdb reprocessed the public reads (quality trimming at Q25 with fastp, clone calling with MiXCR) and kept in-frame beta chains. Here each entry gathers all rows of one CDR3 protein and keeps the most common genes and DNA. TCRdb, not the original authors, processed these V and J calls. Recorded for this sample are tens of thousands of distinct CDR3 sequences; roughly 5.2% of them occurred a single time. The ten biggest clones cover approximately 3.5% of the sample.

Study-level results and caveats: VDJdb matching was skewed toward anti-spike CD8 responses and likely underestimated virus-specific expansions, missing private and CD4 specificities.

The chain is made from TRBV11-3 and TRBJ2-1; TRBD2 agrees with 7 junctional bases. This TCR derives from an adult who was a healthcare worker with PCR-confirmed SARS-CoV-2 infection or an uninfected control (not recorded which). What was sequenced was whole blood. The CDR3 region reads CASSLGGSNEQFF. The DNA reads as follows: TGTGCCAGCAGCTTGGGAGGGAGCAATGAGCAGTTCTTC.